This T cell receptor (beta chain) originates from a study of metastatic and nonmetastatic thyroid tumors. Study information: Thyroid patients, malignant and benign, had repertoires compared across blood and tumor or nodule tissue. Findings and caveats of the study: As reported, TCR beta diversity in blood and tumor was significantly higher in malignant thyroid tumors than in benign nodules.

The germline V gene encodes CDR1 MNHNS and CDR2 SASEGT. V lost 1 base and J 6 bases, leaving 16 bases between the germline ends. The CDR3 has 15 residues. This clone was detected ten times or more. Antigen: not known. Thyroid surgery took place with no prior treatment in any patient. The authors' processing: CDR3 was compared across clinicopathological groups, and the resulting differences were used to build a distant-metastasis classifier for papillary thyroid cancer. TCRdb re-called clones from the PCR reads using MiXCR. The V and J calls reflect TCRdb's pipeline rather than the authors' work. The data contain roughly 48,000 clones, around 21% of them singletons.

The chain is built from TRBV6-1 and TRBJ2-7; no firm D call. The specimen was blood. The TCR was taken from a male donor with papillary thyroid cancer or a benign thyroid nodule (not recorded which). Some clones in this sample may be carry-over from other donors' samples. The CDR3: CASSEGASPLFEQYF. CDR3 nucleotide sequence: TGTGCCAGCAGTGAAGGAGCCAGCCCGCTATTCGAGCAGTACTTC.